Presented here are 22 T cell receptor beta chains from one specimen sequenced in a study of a mutant IDH1 vaccine in newly diagnosed glioma. Sequencing used immunoSEQ multiplex PCR; TCRdb keeps in-frame clones, though not all of them. The sample has approximately 50,000 clones, around 86% seen once; the top ten hold around 1.3%. For these TCRs, the target antigens are not known. Time point here: week 23, last vaccination. Every vaccine dose comprised 300 ug of mutant IDH1 20-mer peptide plus topical imiquimod. Here the sequenced sample was PBMCs, taken from a glioma patient whose treatment included an IDH1 peptide vaccine. These receptors were obtained from a man aged 35-49 years with glioma.

The chain carries TRBV19 and TRBJ2-2; D may correspond to TRBD1 or TRBD2 (6 bases each). This CDR3 has 16 residues. V shed 5 bases and J shed 3 bases, with 16 bases lying between them. Per the germline V gene, CDR1 is LNHDA and CDR2 is SQIVND (reference sequence). DNA for the CDR3: TGTGCCAGTAGTCCCTATGCTAGGGGGGACACCGGGGAGCTGTTTTTT. It specifies CASSPYARGDTGELFF.

The chain carries TRBV5-1 and TRBJ2-7; 7 bases match TRBD1. The germline CDR1 and CDR2 sequences are SGHRS and YFSETQ. The ends lost 1 base at V and 5 bases at J; junction bases unmatched: 3. CDR3 length equals 13 residues. CDR3 in DNA: TGCGCCAGCAGCTTGAGGGGGCACAACGAGCAGTACTTC. Protein sequence: CASSLRGHNEQYF.

This rearrangement joins TRBV18 to TRBJ2-1, with TRBD2 as a possible D gene (6 bases). V gave up 3 bases and J gave up 4 bases, with 10 bases separating them. CDR1 and CDR2 (germline): KGHSH, LQKENI. The CDR3 runs 14 residues. CDR3 DNA sequence: TGTGCCAGCTCACCGAAGGGACTGTACAATGAGCAGTTCTTC. Amino acids: CASSPKGLYNEQFF.

The chain joins TRBV4-2 to TRBJ2-7, with D possibly matching TRBD1 (5 bases). In germline, CDR1 is LGHNA, CDR2 YNFKEQ. V was clipped by 1 base and J by 3 bases, with 13 bases between them. The CDR3 is 15 residues long. The CDR3 here is CASSQGGTGGYEQYF. CDR3 bases: TGTGCCAGCAGCCAAGGGGGAACAGGTGGCTACGAGCAGTACTTC.

V and J are TRBV18 and TRBJ2-7; 8 bases fit TRBD1. The CDR3 has 13 amino acids. With 5 bases clipped from V and 5 bases from J, the junction kept 5 bases outside the gene matches. Germline V lookup: CDR1 KGHSH, CDR2 LQKENI. The CDR3 DNA reads as TGTGCCAGCTCAGTGACAGGGGACCACGAGCAGTACTTC. Translated, it gives CASSVTGDHEQYF.

The CDR3 DNA reads TGCGCCAGCAGCCAGACCAATAGCGGGAGCTTCTACGAGCAGTACTTC. Amino acids: CASSQTNSGSFYEQYF. The chain has TRBV4-3 and TRBJ2-7; 9 bases align to TRBD2. From germline, CDR1 is LGHNA and CDR2 YSLEER. The CDR3 sequence is 16 residues long. J gave up 3 bases and V 3 bases, and 9 bases lay outside the gene matches.

The chain is built from TRBV9 and TRBJ2-7, with unresolved D. The V end was cut by 4 bases, the J end by 0 bases, with 11 bases between. Germline lookup yields CDR1 SGDLS and CDR2 YYNGEE. The CDR3 has 14 amino acids. The CDR3 bases are TGTGCCAGCAGCCTATCGTCCAGCTCCTACGAGCAGTACTTC. It is translated as CASSLSSSSYEQYF.

The V gene is TRBV18, the J gene TRBJ2-5; tentative D call: TRBD2 (7 bases). The V end lost 2 bases, the J end lost 5 bases, and 12 bases lay between the germline ends. This CDR3 has 14 residues. Germline-derived CDR1 and CDR2 are KGHSH and LQKENI. The CDR3 is CASSPNRGAETQYF. The CDR3 DNA follows: TGTGCCAGCTCACCAAATCGGGGGGCGGAGACCCAGTACTTC.

The V gene is TRBV5-1, the J gene TRBJ2-6, with D uncertain. Germline CDR1 reads SGHRS; CDR2 reads YFSETQ. The CDR3 length is 16 residues. Trimming took off 4 bases at V and 0 bases at J, with 11 bases between the two ends. The CDR3 region is CASSKTTVSGANVLTF. The CDR3 nucleotides are TGCGCCAGCAGCAAGACAACAGTCTCTGGGGCCAACGTCCTGACTTTC.

This chain links TRBV7-2 with TRBJ1-1; 7 bases are a match to TRBD1. The V and J ends lost 6 bases and 4 bases, in that order; junction bases with no gene match: 5. This CDR3 spans 13 amino acids. The germline V gene encodes CDR1 SGHTA and CDR2 FQGNSA. CDR3 in DNA: TGTGCCAGCAGTTACAGGGGAACCACTGAAGCTTTCTTT. Translating gives CASSYRGTTEAFF.

The chain employs TRBV7-2 and TRBJ2-1; 10 positions agree with TRBD2. Germline-derived CDR1 and CDR2 are SGHTA and FQGNSA. CDR3 length: 12 amino acids. V lost 6 bases to trimming and J lost 10 bases; unmatched junction nucleotides: 3. The CDR3 nucleotides read TGTGCCAGCAGTTGGACTAGCGGCGAGCAGTTCTTC. This translates into CASSWTSGEQFF.

The rearrangement joins TRBV4-1 to TRBJ2-7; D call uncertain. Germline V lookup: CDR1 MGHRA, CDR2 YSYEKL. Deletions cut 1 base from V and 3 bases from J, with 7 bases between. This CDR3 region has 13 residues. The CDR3 spells CASSQVPGYEQYF. In DNA, the CDR3 is TGCGCCAGCAGCCAAGTGCCCGGCTACGAGCAGTACTTC.

This chain links TRBV19 with TRBJ2-2, with 8 bases identical to TRBD2. This CDR3 contains 14 residues. V was pared by 11 bases and J by 7 bases, with 12 bases of the junction left unmatched. Germline lookup yields CDR1 LNHDA and CDR2 SQIVND (reference sequence). The CDR3 nucleotides are TGTGCCGGCGGGACTAGGGACACAAGCGGGGAGCTGTTTTTT. Translated: CAGGTRDTSGELFF.

Only a few counts were recorded for this clone. V and J are TRBV5-1 and TRBJ2-7, with TRBD1 as a possible D gene (6 bases). Trimming took off 0 bases at V and 6 bases at J, with 13 bases between the two ends. The germline gives CDR1 SGHRS, CDR2 YFSETQ. The CDR3 has 14 residues. In nucleotides, the CDR3 is TGCGCCAGCAGCTTGGTAGGGGGAATTGGCGAGCAGTACTTC. Translating gives CASSLVGGIGEQYF.

This chain joins TRBV5-8 and TRBJ2-1, with TRBD2 matching 8 bases. Unmatched junction bases numbered 7, after V lost 3 bases and J lost 8 bases. Germline V gene lookup returns CDR1 SGHTS and CDR2 YDEGEE. This CDR3 comprises 14 residues. The CDR3 spells CASSSGTRWDEQFF. The CDR3 bases are TGTGCCAGCAGCTCCGGGACTAGATGGGATGAGCAGTTCTTC.

The rearrangement joins TRBV5-1 to TRBJ2-3, with 9 bases lining up with TRBD2. Germline trimming cut 1 base from V and 4 bases from J; bases unmatched to any gene: 10. Germline V gene data show CDR1 as SGHRS and CDR2 as YFSETQ. The length of the CDR3 is 17 residues. This CDR3 reads CASSLLGGRAGSDTQYF. For the CDR3, the DNA is TGCGCCAGCAGCTTGCTCGGCGGGAGGGCCGGATCAGATACGCAGTATTTT.

This clone has just a few counts. The chain joins TRBV6-1 to TRBJ1-5; no clear D gene. Trimming took off 7 bases at V and 3 bases at J, with 10 bases between the two ends. The CDR3 has 13 amino acids. CDR1 MNHNS and CDR2 SASEGT come from the germline V gene. CDR3 region: CASTLADNQPQHF. The CDR3 region has the DNA TGTGCCAGCACTTTGGCCGACAATCAGCCCCAGCATTTT.

A few counts support this clone. The J gene is TRBJ2-5, the V gene TRBV2; TRBD1 might be the D (5 bases). Germline CDR1 and CDR2: SNHLY and FYNNEI. The CDR3 runs to 13 residues. The germline V and J ends were trimmed by 4 bases and 6 bases, with 12 bases remaining between them. CDR3 in amino acids: CASSVQGTKTQYF. DNA of the CDR3: TGTGCCAGCAGTGTCCAGGGTACGAAGACCCAGTACTTC.

CDR3 residues: CASSLDRLNTGELFF. CDR3 bases: TGTGCCAGCAGCTTAGACAGGTTGAACACCGGGGAGCTGTTTTTT. The chain combines TRBV7-3 with TRBJ2-2; D might be TRBD1 (6 bases). V lost 2 bases to trimming and J lost 1 base, with 8 bases between them. CDR1 is SGHTA, CDR2 FQGTGA, per germline. There are 15 residues in the CDR3.

The chain couples TRBV14 to TRBJ2-5; D is ambiguous. The end of the DNA is better explained by TRBJ2-7, so the J call may be wrong. The CDR3 is made up of 15 amino acids. Germline CDR1 is SGHDN and CDR2 is FVKESK. CDR3 loop: CASSQVEALPYEQYF. CDR3 coding DNA: TGTGCCAGCAGCCAAGTAGAAGCGCTTCCCTACGAGCAGTACTTC.

V gene TRBV28 combines with J gene TRBJ1-2; D might be TRBD1 (6 bases). Germline V CDR1 and CDR2: MDHEN, SYDVKM. V lost 1 base to trimming and J lost 4 bases, with 16 bases between them. The CDR3 runs to 16 residues. The CDR3 coding sequence is TGTGCCAGCAGTTTATATCGACAGGAGGGAGCCTATGGCTACACCTTC. It is translated as CASSLYRQEGAYGYTF.

The V call is TRBV2, the J call TRBJ2-5; 9 bases line up with TRBD1. CDR3 length: 13 amino acids. CDR1 SNHLY and CDR2 FYNNEI come from the germline V gene. Trimming cost V 11 bases and J 7 bases; bases outside gene matches: 11. The CDR3 loop reads CAGTGTGLGTQYF. CDR3 DNA sequence: TGTGCCGGTACAGGGACAGGGTTGGGGACCCAGTACTTC.